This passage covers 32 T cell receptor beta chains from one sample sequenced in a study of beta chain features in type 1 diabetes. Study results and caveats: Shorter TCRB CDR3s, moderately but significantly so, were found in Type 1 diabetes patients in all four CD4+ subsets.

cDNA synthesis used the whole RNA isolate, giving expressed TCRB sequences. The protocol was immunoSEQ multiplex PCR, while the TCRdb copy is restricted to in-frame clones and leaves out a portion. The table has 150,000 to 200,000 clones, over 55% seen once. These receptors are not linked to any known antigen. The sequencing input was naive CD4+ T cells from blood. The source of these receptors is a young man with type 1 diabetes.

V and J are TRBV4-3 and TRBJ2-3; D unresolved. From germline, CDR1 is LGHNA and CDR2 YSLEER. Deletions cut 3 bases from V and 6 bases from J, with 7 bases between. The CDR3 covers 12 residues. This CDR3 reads CASSQNRDTQYF. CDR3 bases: TGCGCCAGCAGCCAGAATCGGGATACGCAGTATTTT.

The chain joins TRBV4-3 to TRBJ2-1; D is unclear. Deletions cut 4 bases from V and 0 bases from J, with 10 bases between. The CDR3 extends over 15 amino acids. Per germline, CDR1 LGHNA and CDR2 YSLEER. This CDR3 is CASSRALSSYNEQFF. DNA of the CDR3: TGCGCCAGCAGCCGGGCACTATCCTCCTACAATGAGCAGTTCTTC.

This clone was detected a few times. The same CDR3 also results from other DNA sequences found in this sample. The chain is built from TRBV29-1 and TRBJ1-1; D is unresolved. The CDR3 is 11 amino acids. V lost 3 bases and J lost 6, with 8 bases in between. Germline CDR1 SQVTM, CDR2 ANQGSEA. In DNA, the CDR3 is TGCAGCGTTGACCGGGCCGCTGAAGCTTTCTTT. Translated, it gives CSVDRAAEAFF.

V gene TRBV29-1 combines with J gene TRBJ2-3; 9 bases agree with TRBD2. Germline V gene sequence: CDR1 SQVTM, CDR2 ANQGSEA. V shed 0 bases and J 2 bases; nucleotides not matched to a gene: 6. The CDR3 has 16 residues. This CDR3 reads CSVEDLIAGDTDTQYF. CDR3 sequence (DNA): TGCAGCGTTGAAGATCTGATAGCGGGGGACACAGATACGCAGTATTTT.

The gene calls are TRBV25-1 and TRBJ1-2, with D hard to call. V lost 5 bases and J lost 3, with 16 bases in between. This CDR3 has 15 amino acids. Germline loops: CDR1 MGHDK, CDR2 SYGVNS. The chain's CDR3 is CASSRAEGSYYGYTF. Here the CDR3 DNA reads TGTGCCAGCAGTCGCGCCGAGGGTTCATACTATGGCTACACCTTC.

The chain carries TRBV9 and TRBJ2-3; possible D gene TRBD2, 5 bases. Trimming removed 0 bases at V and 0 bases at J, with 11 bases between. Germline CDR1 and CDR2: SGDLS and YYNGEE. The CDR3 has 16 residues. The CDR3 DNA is TGTGCCAGCAGCGTAGGGGCTCTAGCTAGCACAGATACGCAGTATTTT. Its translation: CASSVGALASTDTQYF.

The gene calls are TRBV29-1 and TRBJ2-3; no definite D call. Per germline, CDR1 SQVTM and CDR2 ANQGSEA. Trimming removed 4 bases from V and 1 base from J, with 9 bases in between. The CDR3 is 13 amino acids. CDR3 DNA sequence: TGCAGCGTTGCTCGCGTAGGCACAGATACGCAGTATTTT. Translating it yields CSVARVGTDTQYF.

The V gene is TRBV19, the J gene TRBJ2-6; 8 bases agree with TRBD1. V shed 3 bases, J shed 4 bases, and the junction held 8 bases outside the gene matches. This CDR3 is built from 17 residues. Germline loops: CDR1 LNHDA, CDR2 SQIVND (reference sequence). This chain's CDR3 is CASSILAGGAGANVLTF. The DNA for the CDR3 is TGTGCCAGTAGTATTCTCGCAGGGGGCGCCGGGGCCAACGTCCTGACTTTC.

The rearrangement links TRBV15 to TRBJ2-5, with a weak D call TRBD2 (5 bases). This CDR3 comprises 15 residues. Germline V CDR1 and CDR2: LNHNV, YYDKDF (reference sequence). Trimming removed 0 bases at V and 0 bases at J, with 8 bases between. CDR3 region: CATSRDLGDQETQYF. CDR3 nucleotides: TGTGCCACCAGCAGAGATCTCGGGGACCAAGAGACCCAGTACTTC.

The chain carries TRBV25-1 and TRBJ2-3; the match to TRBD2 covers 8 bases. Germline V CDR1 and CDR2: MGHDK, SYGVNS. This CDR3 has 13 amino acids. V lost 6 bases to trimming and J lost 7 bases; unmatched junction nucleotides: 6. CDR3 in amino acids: CASSRAGAYTQYF. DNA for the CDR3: TGTGCCAGCAGCCGAGCGGGGGCATATACGCAGTATTTT.

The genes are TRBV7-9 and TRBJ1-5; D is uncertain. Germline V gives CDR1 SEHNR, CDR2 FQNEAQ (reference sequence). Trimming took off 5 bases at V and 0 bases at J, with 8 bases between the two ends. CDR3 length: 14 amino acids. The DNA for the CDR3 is TGTGCCAGCAGCCTCTCAGCTAGCAATCAGCCCCAGCATTTT. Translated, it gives CASSLSASNQPQHF.

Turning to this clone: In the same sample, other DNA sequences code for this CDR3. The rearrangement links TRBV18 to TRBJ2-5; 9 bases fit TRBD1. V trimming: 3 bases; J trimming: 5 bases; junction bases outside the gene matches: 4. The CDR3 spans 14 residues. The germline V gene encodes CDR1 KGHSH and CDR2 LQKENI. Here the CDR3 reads CASSPGQGRETQYF. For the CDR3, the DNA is TGTGCCAGCTCACCCGGACAGGGGCGGGAGACCCAGTACTTC.

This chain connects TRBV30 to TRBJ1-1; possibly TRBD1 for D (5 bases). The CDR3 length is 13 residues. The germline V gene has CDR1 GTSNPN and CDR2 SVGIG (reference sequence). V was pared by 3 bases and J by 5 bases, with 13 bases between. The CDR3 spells CAWSPQGRTEAFF. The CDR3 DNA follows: TGTGCCTGGAGCCCCCAGGGAAGGACTGAAGCTTTCTTT.

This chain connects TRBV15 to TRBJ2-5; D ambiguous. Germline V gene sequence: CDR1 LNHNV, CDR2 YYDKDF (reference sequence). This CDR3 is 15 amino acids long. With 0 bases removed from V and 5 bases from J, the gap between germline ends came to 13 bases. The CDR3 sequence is CATSRDASGAETQYF. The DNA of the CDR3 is TGTGCCACCAGCAGAGATGCATCGGGCGCCGAGACCCAGTACTTC.

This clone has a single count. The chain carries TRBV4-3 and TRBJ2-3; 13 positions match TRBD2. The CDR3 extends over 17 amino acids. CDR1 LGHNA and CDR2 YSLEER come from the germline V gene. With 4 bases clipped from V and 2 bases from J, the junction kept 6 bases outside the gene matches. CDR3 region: CASSRLTSGGPTDTQYF. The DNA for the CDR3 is TGCGCCAGCAGCCGCCTGACTAGCGGGGGGCCCACAGATACGCAGTATTTT.

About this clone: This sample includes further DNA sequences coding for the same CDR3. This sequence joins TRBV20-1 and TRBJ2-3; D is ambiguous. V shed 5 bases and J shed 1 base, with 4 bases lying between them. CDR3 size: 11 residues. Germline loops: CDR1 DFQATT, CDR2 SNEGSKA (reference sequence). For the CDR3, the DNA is TGCAGTGCTTTGGGCACAGATACGCAGTATTTT. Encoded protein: CSALGTDTQYF.

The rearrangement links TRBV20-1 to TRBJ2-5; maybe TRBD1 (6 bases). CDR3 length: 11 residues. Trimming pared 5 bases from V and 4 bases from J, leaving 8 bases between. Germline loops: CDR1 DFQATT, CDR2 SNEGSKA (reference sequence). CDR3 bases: TGCAGTGCTTCAGGGGTAGAGACCCAGTACTTC. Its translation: CSASGVETQYF.

CDR3 sequence reads: CSAGTGPNRYTF. CDR3 DNA sequence: TGCAGCGCCGGGACAGGTCCTAATCGCTACACCTTC. The chain links TRBV29-1 to TRBJ1-2, with 8 bases identical to TRBD1. There are 12 residues in the CDR3. Per the germline V gene, CDR1 is SQVTM and CDR2 is ANQGSEA. The ends lost 7 bases at V and 9 bases at J; junction bases unmatched: 10.

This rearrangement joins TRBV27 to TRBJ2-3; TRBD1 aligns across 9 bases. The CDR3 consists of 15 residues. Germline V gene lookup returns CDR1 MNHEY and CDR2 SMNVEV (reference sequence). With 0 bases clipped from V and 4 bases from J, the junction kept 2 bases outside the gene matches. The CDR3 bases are TGTGCCAGCAGTTTATCCTGGACAGGGGCAGATACGCAGTATTTT. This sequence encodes CASSLSWTGADTQYF.

The CDR3 coding sequence is TGTGCCAGCAGTGAATTTTTAAGACAGACGGACTCTGGGGCCAACGTCCTGACTTTC. Translation gives CASSEFLRQTDSGANVLTF. The chain employs TRBV2 and TRBJ2-6; D possibly corresponds to TRBD1 (5 bases). CDR1 is SNHLY, CDR2 FYNNEI, per germline. The CDR3 is 19 amino acids. The germline V and J ends were trimmed by 2 bases and 0 bases, with 17 bases remaining between them.

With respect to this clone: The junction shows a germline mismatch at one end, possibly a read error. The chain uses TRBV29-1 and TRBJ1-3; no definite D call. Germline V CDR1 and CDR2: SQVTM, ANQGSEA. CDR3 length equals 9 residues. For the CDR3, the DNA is TGCAGGGTTGGAAACACCATATATTTT. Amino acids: CRVGNTIYF.

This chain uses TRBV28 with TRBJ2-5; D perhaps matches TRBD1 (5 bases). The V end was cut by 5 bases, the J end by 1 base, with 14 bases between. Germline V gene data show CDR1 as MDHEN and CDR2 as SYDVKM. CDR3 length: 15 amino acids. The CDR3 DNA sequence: TGTGCCAGCAGTATACCTCAGGGTCCCCAAGAGACCCAGTACTTC. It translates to CASSIPQGPQETQYF.

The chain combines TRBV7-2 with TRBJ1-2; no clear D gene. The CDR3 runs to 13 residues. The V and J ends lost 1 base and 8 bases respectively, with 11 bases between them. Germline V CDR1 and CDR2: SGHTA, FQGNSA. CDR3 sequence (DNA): TGTGCCAGCAGCTTAGAATCGGCCAGGGGCTACACCTTC. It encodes CASSLESARGYTF.

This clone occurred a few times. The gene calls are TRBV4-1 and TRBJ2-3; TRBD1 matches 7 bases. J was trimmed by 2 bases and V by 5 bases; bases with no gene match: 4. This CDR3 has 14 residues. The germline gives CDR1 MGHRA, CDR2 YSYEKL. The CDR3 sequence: CASSTGTDTDTQYF. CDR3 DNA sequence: TGCGCCAGCAGCACGGGGACAGACACAGATACGCAGTATTTT.

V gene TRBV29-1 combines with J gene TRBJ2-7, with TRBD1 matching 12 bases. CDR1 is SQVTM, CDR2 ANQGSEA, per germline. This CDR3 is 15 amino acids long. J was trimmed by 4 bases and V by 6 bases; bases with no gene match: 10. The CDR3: CSVSGTGGYLYEQYF. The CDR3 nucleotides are TGCAGCGTGTCCGGGACAGGGGGCTATTTGTACGAGCAGTACTTC.

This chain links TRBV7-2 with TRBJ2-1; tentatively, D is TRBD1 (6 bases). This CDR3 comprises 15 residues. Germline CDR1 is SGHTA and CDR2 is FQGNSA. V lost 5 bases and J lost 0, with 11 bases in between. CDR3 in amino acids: CASSLQGSSYNEQFF. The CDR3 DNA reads TGTGCCAGCAGCCTACAGGGAAGCTCCTACAATGAGCAGTTCTTC.

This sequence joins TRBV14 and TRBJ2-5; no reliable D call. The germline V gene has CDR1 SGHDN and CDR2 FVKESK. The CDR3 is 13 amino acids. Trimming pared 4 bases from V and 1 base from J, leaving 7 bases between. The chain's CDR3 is CASSPAGQETQYF. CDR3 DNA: TGTGCCAGCAGCCCGGCAGGCCAAGAGACCCAGTACTTC.

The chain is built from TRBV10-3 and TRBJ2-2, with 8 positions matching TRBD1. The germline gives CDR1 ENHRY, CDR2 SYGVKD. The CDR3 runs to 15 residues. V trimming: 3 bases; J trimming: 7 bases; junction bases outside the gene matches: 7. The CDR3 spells CAISDRGQGNGELFF. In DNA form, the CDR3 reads TGTGCCATCAGTGACCGTGGACAGGGAAACGGGGAGCTGTTTTTT.

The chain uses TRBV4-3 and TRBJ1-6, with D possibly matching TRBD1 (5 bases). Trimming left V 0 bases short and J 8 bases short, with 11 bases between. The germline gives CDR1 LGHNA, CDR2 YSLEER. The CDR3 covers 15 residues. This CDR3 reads CASSQDWAGHSPLHF. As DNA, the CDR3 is TGCGCCAGCAGCCAAGATTGGGCAGGGCATTCACCCCTCCACTTT.

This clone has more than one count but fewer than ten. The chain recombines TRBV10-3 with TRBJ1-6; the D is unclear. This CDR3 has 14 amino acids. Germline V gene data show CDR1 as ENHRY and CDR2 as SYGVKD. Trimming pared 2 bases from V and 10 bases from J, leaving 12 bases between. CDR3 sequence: CAISEEGLSSPLHF. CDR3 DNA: TGTGCCATCAGTGAGGAAGGCCTGTCCTCACCCCTCCACTTT.

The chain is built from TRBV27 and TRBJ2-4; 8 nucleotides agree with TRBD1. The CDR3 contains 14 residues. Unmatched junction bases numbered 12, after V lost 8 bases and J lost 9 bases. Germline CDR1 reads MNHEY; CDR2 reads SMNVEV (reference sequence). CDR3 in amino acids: CASGPDRGVGIQYF. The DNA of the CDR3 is TGTGCCAGCGGGCCAGACAGGGGTGTGGGCATTCAGTACTTC.

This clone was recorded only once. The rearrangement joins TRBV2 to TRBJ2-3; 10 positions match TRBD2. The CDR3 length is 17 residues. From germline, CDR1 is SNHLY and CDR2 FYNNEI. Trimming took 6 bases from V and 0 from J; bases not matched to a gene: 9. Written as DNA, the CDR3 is TGTGCCAGCAGAGCTAGCGGGGGCACTACTAGCACAGATACGCAGTATTTT. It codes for CASRASGGTTSTDTQYF.